The 27 T cell receptor beta chains below come from one sample, sequenced in a study of T cell repertoires in cytomegalovirus infection. Their target antigens are unknown. From the reads, TCRdb called clonotypes with MiXCR, one entry per CDR3 protein. The sample lists approximately 390,000 distinct CDR3 sequences; about 32% were seen once. The sequences come from cultured PBMCs, collected from culture after CMV antigen stimulation. The receptors come from a human donor in good health (CMV status not recorded). Some clones in this sample may be carry-over from other donors' samples.

The chain recombines TRBV27 with TRBJ2-1, with 9 bases lining up with TRBD2. V lost 6 bases and J lost 3; bases outside the gene matches: 9. Germline V lookup: CDR1 MNHEY, CDR2 SMNVEV (reference sequence). The CDR3 contains 16 residues. CDR3 amino acids: CASSTRRGRGYNEQFF. The CDR3 DNA is TGTGCCAGCAGCACAAGACGCGGGAGGGGCTACAATGAGCAGTTCTTC.

This clonotype occurred many times. The chain carries TRBV7-2 and TRBJ2-7, with D tentatively TRBD2 (5 bases). V lost 6 bases, J lost 0 bases, and 9 bases lay in between. The CDR3 is 13 amino acids. Germline CDR1 SGHTA, CDR2 FQGNSA. The CDR3 here is CASSRSVSYEQYV. The CDR3 nucleotides read TGTGCCAGCAGTCGTAGCGTCTCCTACGAGCAGTACGTC.

The J gene is TRBJ2-1, the V gene TRBV6-2 or TRBV6-3, with D possibly TRBD1 on 5 matching bases. The CDR3 loop spans 18 amino acids. Germline-derived CDR1 and CDR2 are MNHEY and SVGEGT. Trimming pared 4 bases from V and 4 bases from J, leaving 23 bases between. The CDR3 here is CASSFPSRAAENYNEQFF. The CDR3 DNA reads TGTGCCAGCAGTTTCCCCTCCAGGGCTGCAGAGAATTACAATGAGCAGTTCTTC.

This clonotype was seen repeatedly, ten times or more. J is TRBJ2-3 and V is TRBV7-2; tentatively, D is TRBD1 (5 bases). Germline CDR1 SGHTA, CDR2 FQGNSA. V lost 2 bases and J lost 7, with 10 bases in between. This CDR3 region has 13 residues. Here the CDR3 reads CASSLLGVNTQYF. The CDR3 region has the DNA TGTGCCAGCAGCTTACTAGGGGTCAATACGCAGTATTTT.

The chain carries TRBV7-2 and TRBJ2-2, with TRBD2 matching 15 bases. Germline V gene data show CDR1 as SGHTA and CDR2 as FQGNSA. CDR3 length: 17 residues. V shed 5 bases, J shed 6 bases, and the junction held 7 bases outside the gene matches. DNA of the CDR3: TGTGCCAGCAGCCTAAGGACTAGCGGGAGGGCCGCCGGGGAGCTGTTTTTT. Translating gives CASSLRTSGRAAGELFF.

The chain uses TRBV6-6 and TRBJ2-2; D unresolved. Germline assignment: CDR1 MNHNY and CDR2 SVGAGI (reference sequence). CDR3 size: 15 residues. With 3 bases removed from V and 7 bases from J, the gap between germline ends came to 15 bases. The CDR3 protein is CASSYFEGKNGELFF. The CDR3 DNA reads TGTGCCAGCAGTTATTTCGAAGGGAAGAACGGGGAGCTGTTTTTT.

The chain employs TRBV12-3 or TRBV12-4 and TRBJ2-7; the match to TRBD1 covers 10 bases. The CDR3 spans 13 residues. Germline trimming cut 3 bases from V and 6 bases from J; bases unmatched to any gene: 2. CDR3 sequence: CASSFGTGVEQYV. The CDR3 DNA sequence: TGTGCCAGCAGTTTCGGGACAGGGGTCGAGCAGTACGTC.

The sample holds a few counts of this clonotype. The chain employs TRBV28 and TRBJ2-3, with D tentatively TRBD2 (5 bases). With 1 base removed from V and 5 bases from J, the gap between germline ends came to 13 bases. This CDR3 has 15 residues. CDR1 and CDR2 from the germline V gene are MDHEN and SYDVKM. CDR3 protein: CASSLYEGAKDTQYF. The CDR3 coding sequence is TGTGCCAGCAGTTTATATGAGGGAGCGAAAGATACGCAGTATTTT.

The chain recombines TRBV7-2 with TRBJ2-1; tentatively, D is TRBD1 or TRBD2 (6 bases each). The CDR3 is made up of 14 amino acids. The V end lost 8 bases, the J end lost 3 bases, and 14 bases lay between the germline ends. Germline V gives CDR1 SGHTA, CDR2 FQGNSA. CDR3 DNA sequence: TGTGCCAGCGGTTCAGGGGAGGTCTACAATGAGCAGTTCTTC. It encodes CASGSGEVYNEQFF.

This clonotype has more than one count but fewer than ten. V gene TRBV11-2 combines with J gene TRBJ2-1; the D is unclear. The length of the CDR3 is 16 residues. CDR1 is SGHAT, CDR2 FQNNGV, per germline. V was pared by 4 bases and J by 0 bases, with 13 bases between. The CDR3 protein is CASSSHASSSYNEQFF. DNA for the CDR3: TGTGCCAGCAGCTCACACGCGTCTAGCTCCTACAATGAGCAGTTCTTC.

This clonotype was seen a few times. This chain connects TRBV28 to TRBJ2-4; TRBD2 matches at 12 bases. The CDR3 is made up of 15 amino acids. Trimming removed 7 bases from V and 7 bases from J; junction bases left unmatched: 8. Per germline, CDR1 MDHEN and CDR2 SYDVKM. This CDR3 reads CASIDPTSGRNIQYF. The CDR3 nucleotides read TGTGCCAGCATCGACCCCACTAGCGGGAGGAACATTCAGTACTTC. Variable domain in full (rest from reference TRBV28 and TRBJ2-4): DVKVTQSSRYLVKRTGEKVFLECVQDMDHENMFWYRQDPGLGLRLIYFSYDVKMKEKGDIPEGYSVSREKKERFSLILESASTNQTSMYLCASIDPTSGRNIQYFGAGTRLSVL.

This clonotype occurred a few times. The CDR3 loop is CASSYSPGQGYSNQPQHF. CDR3 nucleotides: TGTGCCAGCAGTTACTCTCCGGGACAGGGTTATAGCAATCAGCCCCAGCATTTT. The chain combines TRBV6-2 or TRBV6-3 with TRBJ1-5, with TRBD1 matching 9 bases. This CDR3 contains 18 residues. Trimming cost V 0 bases and J 0 bases; bases outside gene matches: 6. The germline gives CDR1 MNHEY, CDR2 SVGEGT.

This clonotype was seen a handful of times. This rearrangement joins TRBV6-2 or TRBV6-3 to TRBJ2-2, with 8 bases aligning to TRBD2. CDR3 length equals 16 residues. In germline, CDR1 is MNHEY, CDR2 SVGEGT. The V and J ends lost 3 bases and 7 bases, in that order; junction bases with no gene match: 10. The DNA for the CDR3 is TGTGCCAGCAGTTATCAGCGGGAGACGATGGGCGGGGAGCTGTTTTTT. It translates to CASSYQRETMGGELFF.

The rearrangement joins TRBV28 to TRBJ2-7, with TRBD2 matching 9 bases. V was pared by 5 bases and J by 3 bases, with 11 bases of the junction left unmatched. This CDR3 contains 16 residues. The germline V gene has CDR1 MDHEN and CDR2 SYDVKM. The CDR3 here is CASSPPRLAGYYEQYF. The CDR3 region has the DNA TGTGCCAGCAGTCCACCCCGGCTAGCGGGATACTACGAGCAGTACTTC.

The chain carries TRBV27 and TRBJ2-7; TRBD2 matches at 7 bases. CDR3 length: 15 residues. V dropped 9 bases and J dropped 4; count of bases not matched to a gene: 15. CDR1 is MNHEY, CDR2 SMNVEV, per germline (reference sequence). CDR3: CARTPGEAGEYEQYV. CDR3 DNA: TGTGCCAGAACCCCCGGGGAGGCGGGGGAGTACGAGCAGTACGTC.

This clonotype has a handful of counts. This CDR3 is CASSVGGGNNQPQHF. The CDR3 region has the DNA TGTGCCAGCAGCGTCGGGGGGGGTAACAATCAGCCCCAGCATTTT. This sequence joins TRBV7-9 and TRBJ1-5; the D gene is possibly TRBD1 (5 bases). The V end was cut by 5 bases, the J end by 3 bases, with 14 bases between. The CDR3 spans 15 residues. CDR1 and CDR2 from the germline V gene are SEHNR and FQNEAQ (reference sequence).

The V and J genes are TRBV20-1 and TRBJ1-4; D is unresolved. V lost 5 bases to trimming and J lost 7 bases, with 17 bases between them. Germline CDR1 DFQATT, CDR2 SNEGSKA (reference sequence). This CDR3 contains 14 residues. CDR3 amino acids: CSAQDLQGSEKLFF. CDR3 nucleotide sequence: TGCAGTGCTCAGGACCTTCAAGGAAGTGAAAAACTGTTTTTT.

This clonotype turned up a few times. The chain has TRBV7-6 and TRBJ1-3; D remains ambiguous. The CDR3 has 15 residues. Germline CDR1 and CDR2: SGHVS and FNYEAQ. Trimming left V 4 bases short and J 2 bases short, with 12 bases between. Written as DNA, the CDR3 is TGTGCCAGCAGCTCCTCAGGATCTCCTGGAAACACCATATATTTT. Residues: CASSSSGSPGNTIYF.

This clonotype was seen only a few times. The chain has TRBV9 and TRBJ2-1, with 12 bases that match TRBD2. J was trimmed by 8 bases and V by 4 bases; bases with no gene match: 7. CDR1 and CDR2 from the germline V gene are SGDLS and YYNGEE. The CDR3 runs to 15 residues. CDR3: CASSPLAGGAHEQFF. CDR3 nucleotides: TGTGCCAGCAGCCCCCTAGCGGGAGGGGCCCATGAGCAGTTCTTC.

This clonotype came up a few times. The chain carries TRBV5-1 and TRBJ1-1; 8 nucleotides match TRBD1. Germline V gene lookup returns CDR1 SGHRS and CDR2 YFSETQ. This CDR3 contains 14 residues. V lost 4 bases to trimming and J lost 3 bases; unmatched junction nucleotides: 5. In DNA form, the CDR3 reads TGCGCCAGCAGCATGGACAGGGATGACACTGAAGCTTTCTTT. Translating gives CASSMDRDDTEAFF.

The chain links TRBV2 to TRBJ1-4, with a weak D call TRBD1 (6 bases). Trimming stripped 11 bases from V and 5 bases from J, with 15 bases between. This CDR3 region has 13 residues. In germline, CDR1 is SNHLY, CDR2 FYNNEI. CDR3 DNA: TGTGCCTTTACAGGGACCTCCAATGAAAAACTGTTTTTT. It translates to CAFTGTSNEKLFF.

The genes are TRBV4-1 and TRBJ2-5; TRBD1 matches 8 bases. J lost 2 bases, V lost 1 base, and 3 bases had no gene match. CDR1 is MGHRA and CDR2 is YSYEKL in the germline V gene. The CDR3 covers 15 residues. The CDR3 DNA reads as TGCGCCAGCAGCCAAGGACAGGGGCGGCAAGAGACCCAGTACTTC. Protein product: CASSQGQGRQETQYF.

This chain links TRBV19 with TRBJ2-5; 7 bases line up with TRBD2. The CDR3 extends over 16 amino acids. Germline CDR1 LNHDA, CDR2 SQIVND (reference sequence). J was trimmed by 3 bases and V by 3 bases; bases with no gene match: 10. CDR3 nucleotides: TGTGCCAGTAGTATTGGAGGTCTGACTAGCAAAGAGACCCAGTACTTC. Encoded protein: CASSIGGLTSKETQYF.

The V gene is TRBV5-6, the J gene TRBJ2-7, with TRBD1 matching over 8 bases. Per germline, CDR1 SGHDT and CDR2 YYEEEE. The V and J ends lost 0 bases and 6 bases, in that order; junction bases with no gene match: 8. This CDR3 is built from 15 residues. For the CDR3, the DNA is TGTGCCAGCAGCTTGGCCGGACAGGGCCAAGGCGAGCAGTACTTC. It encodes CASSLAGQGQGEQYF.

This clonotype was recorded only once. V is TRBV10-3 and J is TRBJ1-2; D perhaps matches TRBD1 (5 bases). Trimming removed 8 bases from V and 2 bases from J, with 12 bases in between. The germline gives CDR1 ENHRY, CDR2 SYGVKD. The CDR3 is 13 residues long. The CDR3 loop reads CAISQGENYGYTF. CDR3 bases: TGTGCCATCTCGCAGGGAGAGAACTATGGCTACACCTTC.

This clonotype showed up just a few times. This rearrangement joins TRBV7-2 to TRBJ2-3; D is perhaps TRBD1 or TRBD2 (5 bases each). This CDR3 region has 16 residues. Trimming stripped 3 bases from V and 2 bases from J, with 15 bases between. Looked up from germline, CDR1 is SGHTA and CDR2 is FQGNSA. As DNA, the CDR3 is TGTGCCAGCAGCTTCCCCGGGGCCCATTACACAGATACGCAGTATTTT. Amino acids: CASSFPGAHYTDTQYF.

A few counts support this clonotype. V usage is TRBV6-2 or TRBV6-3 and J usage is TRBJ2-7; 7 bases align to TRBD1. Unmatched junction bases numbered 19, after V lost 6 bases and J lost 5 bases. Germline CDR1 reads MNHEY; CDR2 reads SVGEGT. The CDR3 runs 17 residues. The CDR3 region is CASSDSPGQRFSNEQYV. The CDR3 DNA reads as TGTGCCAGCAGCGACTCGCCGGGACAGAGGTTTAGCAACGAGCAGTACGTC.